What follows are 4 T cell receptor beta chains derived from one specimen sequenced in a study of shared clonotypes between healthy human individuals. Generated by immunoSEQ multiplex PCR, the TCRdb table keeps only in-frame clones and is missing some. The repertoire has about 2.5 million clones, 80% to 95% of them found once; the top ten carry 0.37%. Sequenced input: naive CD4+ T cells from PBMCs. Subset in this sample: CD45RA+ positively selected. These receptors were obtained from a man aged 18 to 30 in good health. Some clones in this sample may be carry-over from other donors' samples.

V gene TRBV5-8 combines with J gene TRBJ2-7; possibly TRBD1 for D (6 bases). The ends were cut back, 3 bases at V and 7 bases at J, with 8 bases in the middle. Germline loops: CDR1 SGHTS, CDR2 YDEGEE. The CDR3 contains 11 residues. The CDR3 here is CASSSTGEQYF. DNA for the CDR3: TGTGCCAGCAGCTCGACAGGAGAGCAGTACTTC.

V and J are TRBV2 and TRBJ2-7; the D gene is possibly TRBD2 (6 bases). Germline V gene sequence: CDR1 SNHLY, CDR2 FYNNEI. CDR3 length equals 18 residues. V was cut by 5 bases and J by 0 bases, with 23 bases left in between. The CDR3 spells CASSTGPGTGLHSYEQYF. CDR3 bases: TGTGCCAGCAGTACCGGCCCGGGGACGGGACTTCACTCCTACGAGCAGTACTTC.

The chain has TRBV7-9 and TRBJ1-4; D gene unclear. The CDR3 sequence is 17 residues long. CDR1 is SEHNR and CDR2 is FQNEAQ in the germline V gene (reference sequence). Trimming took 2 bases from V and 5 from J, leaving 18 bases between them. Written as DNA, the CDR3 is TGTGCCAGCAGCTTAACTCTTTTTCAGGCTGAGAATGAAAAACTGTTTTTT. Amino acid sequence: CASSLTLFQAENEKLFF.

The chain couples TRBV30 to TRBJ1-5; D uncertain. Between the trimmed V and J ends, which lost 3 bases and 0 bases, there was a span of 15 bases. This CDR3 is 16 amino acids long. Germline V gene data show CDR1 as GTSNPN and CDR2 as SVGIG (reference sequence). The chain's CDR3 is CAWSGPGTYSNQPQHF. The CDR3 DNA follows: TGTGCCTGGAGCGGGCCAGGCACCTATAGCAATCAGCCCCAGCATTTT.